These 21 T cell receptor beta chains came from one sample sequenced in a study of cytomegalovirus exposure and HLA in healthy donors. The PCR used 60 Vbeta and 13 Jbeta primers. The data were produced by immunoSEQ multiplex PCR, yet TCRdb's version contains in-frame clones alone and is incomplete. The sample holds 100,000 to 150,000 clones, approximately 74% seen once. The sample taken for sequencing was PBMCs. The receptors derive from a male donor in good health and CMV-seronegative.

The V and J genes are TRBV28 and TRBJ2-7; TRBD2 is a possible D gene (5 bases). From germline, CDR1 is MDHEN and CDR2 SYDVKM. V was pared by 3 bases and J by 6 bases, with 15 bases between. The CDR3 loop spans 14 amino acids. CDR3 coding DNA: TGTGCCAGCAGTTTTAAGTTCCTAGCTAGCGAGCAGTACTTC. Its protein product is CASSFKFLASEQYF.

This clone was seen only a few times. This sample also contains other DNA sequences that code for the same CDR3. This rearrangement joins TRBV19 to TRBJ2-7; D not certain. In germline, CDR1 is LNHDA, CDR2 SQIVND (reference sequence). This CDR3 spans 14 amino acids. The V end lost 4 bases, the J end lost 0 bases, and 10 bases lay between the germline ends. CDR3 sequence reads: CASSRTATSYEQYF. The CDR3 nucleotides are TGTGCCAGTAGTAGAACTGCCACCTCCTACGAGCAGTACTTC.

With respect to this clone: The sample holds other DNA sequences that translate to the same CDR3. This chain joins TRBV6-5 and TRBJ1-1, with D possibly being TRBD1 (5 bases). This CDR3 region has 14 residues. The germline V gene has CDR1 MNHEY and CDR2 SVGAGI. Trimming left V 0 bases short and J 4 bases short, with 9 bases between. The CDR3, as DNA: TGTGCCAGCAGTTACTCGACGGGGGGCACTGAAGCTTTCTTT. Translating gives CASSYSTGGTEAFF.

This clone came up a few times. The chain links TRBV7-6 to TRBJ2-3; D is undetermined. This CDR3 comprises 15 residues. CDR1 SGHVS and CDR2 FNYEAQ come from the germline V gene. The V gene lost 1 base and the J gene lost 4 bases, with 12 bases spanning the gap. This CDR3 reads CASSLVGGAPDTQYF. The CDR3 DNA reads as TGTGCCAGCAGCTTAGTGGGTGGAGCCCCAGATACGCAGTATTTT.

J is TRBJ2-1 and V is TRBV10-3; D uncertain. The germline CDR1 and CDR2 sequences are ENHRY and SYGVKD. V lost 0 bases, J lost 7 bases, and 10 bases lay in between. The CDR3 sequence is 14 residues long. In DNA form, the CDR3 reads TGTGCCATCAGTGAGTCGCCTAGTCCGAATGAGCAGTTCTTC. It translates to CAISESPSPNEQFF.

The chain employs TRBV5-1 and TRBJ2-7, with D tentatively TRBD1 (5 bases). Germline CDR1 and CDR2: SGHRS and YFSETQ. Between the trimmed V and J ends, which lost 0 bases and 6 bases, there was a span of 13 bases. CDR3 size: 14 residues. The CDR3 DNA follows: TGCGCCAGCAGCTTGGAGGGGCTCCCCCGCGAGCAGTACTTC. Translated, it gives CASSLEGLPREQYF.

The chain couples TRBV28 to TRBJ1-1; D unclear. Germline V gene lookup returns CDR1 MDHEN and CDR2 SYDVKM. The CDR3 loop spans 12 amino acids. V was clipped by 6 bases and J by 8 bases, with 13 bases between them. The CDR3 protein is CASSPTRREAFF. DNA for the CDR3: TGTGCCAGCAGCCCCACCCGTAGAGAAGCTTTCTTT. Using reference TRBV28 and TRBJ1-1 for the parts outside the CDR3, the full variable domain is DVKVTQSSRYLVKRTGEKVFLECVQDMDHENMFWYRQDPGLGLRLIYFSYDVKMKEKGDIPEGYSVSREKKERFSLILESASTNQTSMYLCASSPTRREAFFGQGTRLTVV.

The chain is built from TRBV28 and TRBJ1-1, with D tentatively TRBD1 (5 bases). The CDR3 sequence is 16 residues long. Germline loops: CDR1 MDHEN, CDR2 SYDVKM. Trimming left V 5 bases short and J 0 bases short, with 16 bases between. The CDR3 is CASSPLGGYMNTEAFF. CDR3 nucleotide sequence: TGTGCCAGCAGTCCGCTCGGGGGGTACATGAACACTGAAGCTTTCTTT.

CDR3 loop: CASSLGVGGDRSSYEQYF. The CDR3, as DNA: TGTGCCAGCAGCTTGGGAGTCGGAGGGGACAGGAGCTCCTACGAGCAGTACTTC. The chain has TRBV7-2 and TRBJ2-7, with 8 nucleotides matching TRBD1. The CDR3 loop spans 18 amino acids. J lost 0 bases, V lost 3 bases, and 13 bases had no gene match. Per germline, CDR1 SGHTA and CDR2 FQGNSA.

The V call is TRBV18, the J call TRBJ2-2, with 7 bases matching TRBD1. CDR1 and CDR2 (germline): KGHSH, LQKENI. Trimming cost V 0 bases and J 4 bases; bases outside gene matches: 5. CDR3 length: 16 amino acids. CDR3 bases: TGTGCCAGCTCACCACCGACGACAGGGCCCACCGGGGAGCTGTTTTTT. Amino acid sequence: CASSPPTTGPTGELFF.

This sequence joins TRBV18 and TRBJ2-2, with TRBD2 as a possible D gene (5 bases). The CDR3 has 17 amino acids. The V gene's germline CDR1 is KGHSH and CDR2 LQKENI. The V end was cut by 1 base, the J end by 0 bases, with 12 bases between. As DNA, the CDR3 is TGTGCCAGCTCACCACAAACTAGGGCAGCGAACACCGGGGAGCTGTTTTTT. Translating gives CASSPQTRAANTGELFF.

Note on this clone: Additional DNA sequences in this sample encode the identical CDR3. This sequence joins TRBV28 and TRBJ2-5; TRBD2 matches 13 bases. CDR1 MDHEN and CDR2 SYDVKM come from the germline V gene. The CDR3 covers 15 residues. After removal of 5 bases from V and 5 bases from J, the junction contained 5 bases not matched to a gene. Here the CDR3 reads CASSPGTSGKETQYF. CDR3 in DNA: TGTGCCAGCAGTCCCGGGACTAGCGGGAAGGAGACCCAGTACTTC.

This clone was detected only a few times. J is TRBJ2-7 and V is TRBV20-1; the D is unclear. This CDR3 region has 11 residues. V gave up 1 base and J gave up 3 bases, with 4 bases separating them. From germline, CDR1 is DFQATT and CDR2 SNEGSKA (reference sequence). CDR3 residues: CSARGVYEQYF. CDR3 coding DNA: TGCAGTGCTAGAGGAGTCTACGAGCAGTACTTC.

The J gene is TRBJ2-7, the V gene TRBV5-1; tentative D call: TRBD2 (7 bases). The ends were cut back, 4 bases at V and 3 bases at J, with 14 bases in the middle. The CDR3 is 14 residues long. Germline CDR1 is SGHRS and CDR2 is YFSETQ. DNA for the CDR3: TGCGCCAGCAGCGACGGGGGGCGCATCTACGAGCAGTACTTC. The encoded protein is CASSDGGRIYEQYF.

The J gene is TRBJ2-1, the V gene TRBV11-2; D is possibly TRBD2 (5 bases). The CDR3 runs to 16 residues. V lost 4 bases and J lost 4, with 17 bases in between. Per the germline V gene, CDR1 is SGHAT and CDR2 is FQNNGV. The CDR3 protein is CASSSRLPGSYNEQFF. Written as DNA, the CDR3 is TGTGCCAGCAGCTCCAGATTACCGGGGTCTTACAATGAGCAGTTCTTC.

This clone has more than one count but fewer than ten. This chain links TRBV7-2 with TRBJ1-2; TRBD1 agrees at 9 bases. The CDR3 is made up of 17 amino acids. Germline loops: CDR1 SGHTA, CDR2 FQGNSA. V shed 6 bases, J shed 7 bases, and the junction held 18 bases outside the gene matches. DNA of the CDR3: TGTGCCAGCAGTCGACAAGGGGACAGGGAGGCGAGCAGTGGCTACACCTTC. Its translation is CASSRQGDREASSGYTF. Combining the CDR3 with reference TRBV7-2 and TRBJ1-2 gives the whole variable domain GAGVSQSPSNKVTEKGKDVELRCDPISGHTALYWYRQSLGQGLEFLIYFQGNSAPDKSGLPSDRFSAERTGGSVSTLTIQRTQQEDSAVYLCASSRQGDREASSGYTFGSGTRLTVV.

The chain uses TRBV18 and TRBJ2-3, with 9 bases fitting TRBD1. V shed 0 bases and J 2 bases; nucleotides not matched to a gene: 6. The CDR3 extends over 17 amino acids. CDR1 and CDR2 (germline): KGHSH, LQKENI. The CDR3 loop is CASSPPGQGLFTDTQYF. CDR3 nucleotide sequence: TGTGCCAGCTCACCACCCGGACAGGGGCTTTTCACAGATACGCAGTATTTT.

This sequence joins TRBV5-5 and TRBJ2-7, with TRBD2 as a possible D gene (6 bases). CDR1 and CDR2 (germline): SGHKS, YYEKEE (reference sequence). V was pared by 0 bases and J by 2 bases, with 15 bases between. The CDR3 spans 16 residues. The CDR3 region is CASSLGWRDRAYEQYF. In DNA, the CDR3 is TGTGCCAGCAGCTTGGGGTGGCGGGATAGGGCCTACGAGCAGTACTTC.

The chain recombines TRBV28 with TRBJ2-2; D is perhaps TRBD2 (6 bases). This CDR3 spans 12 amino acids. Trimming took off 5 bases at V and 6 bases at J, with 7 bases between the two ends. The germline V gene has CDR1 MDHEN and CDR2 SYDVKM. DNA for the CDR3: TGTGCCAGCAGTCCGGGGGCCGGGGAGCTGTTTTTT. Protein sequence: CASSPGAGELFF.

This sequence joins TRBV9 and TRBJ2-3, with D maybe TRBD1 (6 bases). Per the germline V gene, CDR1 is SGDLS and CDR2 is YYNGEE. This CDR3 is built from 16 residues. Deletions cut 5 bases from V and 2 bases from J, with 18 bases between. The CDR3 region has the DNA TGTGCCAGCAGTGGAGCTAACAGGGCCTTCACAGATACGCAGTATTTT. As protein: CASSGANRAFTDTQYF.

The CDR3 sequence is CASSPSGTGSGNTIYF. CDR3 DNA sequence: TGTGCCAGCAGCCCCTCCGGGACAGGGTCTGGAAACACCATATATTTT. The chain combines TRBV7-2 with TRBJ1-3; TRBD1 matches 9 bases. Germline loops: CDR1 SGHTA, CDR2 FQGNSA. With 5 bases clipped from V and 1 base from J, the junction kept 6 bases outside the gene matches. The CDR3 extends over 16 amino acids.